The rows below give T cell receptor beta chains drawn from one sample of a study of beta chain features in type 1 diabetes. The protocol was immunoSEQ multiplex PCR, while the TCRdb copy is restricted to in-frame clones and leaves out a portion. The data contain approximately 43,000 clones, approximately 61% of them seen just once; the ten biggest clones take up approximately 1.6%. Sequencing was carried out using Tregs from blood. Receptors were obtained from a man aged 30 to 39 with type 1 diabetes. Some clones in this sample may be carry-over from other donors' samples. The CDR3 runs from the conserved cysteine through the conserved F or W. Each record gives: V gene, J gene, D gene, clone size, CDR3 protein, CDR3 DNA. A D gene is named only where the DNA matches it firmly. Clone size is stated in some rows and not others, as once, few, many or a class when expanded.

V: TRBV7-7; J: TRBJ2-1; D: .; size: .; CDR3: CASSTTLRDSQFF; DNA: TGTGCTAGCAGCACCACCCTCCGGGACTCGCAGTTCTTC
V: TRBV11-2; J: TRBJ2-7; D: .; size: .; CDR3: CASSLSASYEQYF; DNA: TGTGCCAGCAGCTTATCTGCCTCCTACGAGCAGTACTTC
V: TRBV6-1; J: TRBJ2-1; D: .; size: .; CDR3: CASSERGVGRGSNNEQFF; DNA: TGTGCCAGCAGTGAACGAGGGGTCGGGCGGGGTTCTAACAATGAGCAGTTCTTC
V: TRBV7-2; J: TRBJ1-1; D: .; size: .; CDR3: CASSLEPGNTEAFF; DNA: TGTGCCAGCAGCTTAGAGCCGGGGAACACTGAAGCTTTCTTT
V: TRBV7-2; J: TRBJ2-3; D: TRBD2; size: .; CDR3: CASSWRLAGGTNTDTQYF; DNA: TGTGCCAGCAGCTGGAGACTAGCGGGGGGAACTAACACAGATACGCAGTATTTT
V: TRBV7-9; J: TRBJ1-1; D: .; size: .; CDR3: CASSIRGLNTEAFF; DNA: TGTGCCAGCAGCATCAGGGGTTTGAACACTGAAGCTTTCTTT
V: TRBV25-1; J: TRBJ1-2; D: .; size: .; CDR3: CASSDDYRVGGYTF; DNA: TGTGCCAGCAGTGATGATTACAGGGTCGGCGGCTACACCTTC
V: TRBV7-2; J: TRBJ2-5; D: .; size: few; CDR3: CASSLGTGMKTQYF; DNA: TGTGCCAGCAGCTTAGGCACGGGGATGAAGACCCAGTACTTC
V: TRBV10-3; J: TRBJ2-4; D: .; size: .; CDR3: CAISTDTKNIQYF; DNA: TGTGCCATCAGTACAGACACCAAAAACATTCAGTACTTC
V: TRBV5-4; J: TRBJ2-1; D: .; size: few; CDR3: CASSPLTSFGEQFF; DNA: TGTGCCAGCAGCCCGCTAACTAGTTTTGGTGAGCAGTTCTTC
V: TRBV6-6; J: TRBJ1-5; D: TRBD1; size: few; CDR3: CASSSGTGLDQPQHF; DNA: TGTGCCAGCAGTTCCGGGACAGGGCTAGATCAGCCCCAGCATTTT
V: TRBV28; J: TRBJ1-4; D: .; size: once; CDR3: CASSRDTAGGKLFF; DNA: TGTGCCAGCAGCCGGGACACGGCGGGAGGAAAACTGTTTTTT
V: TRBV6-6; J: TRBJ2-5; D: .; size: .; CDR3: CASTQRRGETQYF; DNA: TGTGCCAGCACCCAGAGGAGGGGAGAGACCCAGTACTTC
V: TRBV18; J: TRBJ2-1; D: .; size: .; CDR3: CASSPPKGGVSYNEQFF; DNA: TGTGCCAGCTCACCCCCCAAGGGCGGGGTCTCCTACAATGAGCAGTTCTTC
V: TRBV7-2; J: TRBJ2-7; D: .; size: .; CDR3: CASSSQGGFGYEQYF; DNA: TGTGCCAGCAGCTCTCAGGGTGGGTTCGGCTACGAGCAGTACTTC
V: TRBV7-3; J: TRBJ2-5; D: TRBD1; size: .; CDR3: CASSLVAGGATTQYF; DNA: TGTGCCAGCAGCTTAGTGGCAGGGGGCGCGACGACCCAGTACTTC
V: TRBV28; J: TRBJ1-1; D: .; size: once; CDR3: CASSLLAGVRNTEAFF; DNA: TGTGCCAGCAGTTTATTGGCAGGGGTCCGCAACACTGAAGCTTTCTTT
V: TRBV5-1; J: TRBJ2-2; D: .; size: .; CDR3: CASSLWTGPGGGELFF; DNA: TGCGCCAGCAGCTTGTGGACAGGCCCCGGGGGCGGGGAGCTGTTTTTT
V: TRBV18; J: TRBJ2-3; D: TRBD2; size: .; CDR3: CASSPLAGRADTQYF; DNA: TGTGCCAGCTCACCACTAGCGGGGAGGGCAGATACGCAGTATTTT
V: TRBV6-5; J: TRBJ2-1; D: .; size: .; CDR3: CASSPGRGTDEQFF; DNA: TGTGCCAGCAGTCCCGGGAGAGGCACCGATGAGCAGTTCTTC
V: TRBV30; J: TRBJ1-5; D: TRBD1; size: few; CDR3: CAWSGTGDQPQHF; DNA: TGTGCCTGGAGTGGGACAGGGGATCAGCCCCAGCATTTT
V: TRBV7-2; J: TRBJ1-2; D: .; size: .; CDR3: CASSRGTNYGYTF; DNA: TGTGCCAGCAGCAGAGGAACCAACTATGGCTACACCTTC
V: TRBV19; J: TRBJ1-2; D: TRBD1; size: .; CDR3: CASSLTGAYGYTF; DNA: TGTGCCAGTAGTCTTACAGGGGCCTATGGCTACACCTTC
V: TRBV4-2; J: TRBJ2-7; D: .; size: few; CDR3: CASSQARDLSYEQYF; DNA: TGTGCCAGCAGCCAAGCGAGGGATCTCTCCTACGAGCAGTACTTC
V: TRBV5-6; J: TRBJ2-7; D: TRBD1; size: .; CDR3: CASSFGTGGGEQYF; DNA: TGTGCCAGCAGCTTTGGGACAGGGGGCGGCGAGCAGTACTTC
V: TRBV19; J: TRBJ1-6; D: .; size: few; CDR3: CASSTGLPSPLHF; DNA: TGTGCCAGTAGTACCGGACTGCCTTCACCCCTCCACTTT
V: TRBV6-1; J: TRBJ1-2; D: .; size: .; CDR3: CASSGGLNGYTF; DNA: TGTGCCAGCAGTGGGGGACTCAATGGCTACACCTTC
V: TRBV28; J: TRBJ2-5; D: .; size: .; CDR3: CASLGGGAGETQYF; DNA: TGTGCCAGTTTGGGAGGGGGGGCAGGAGAGACCCAGTACTTC
V: TRBV7-9; J: TRBJ1-2; D: .; size: .; CDR3: CASSYQNYGYTF; DNA: TGTGCCAGCAGCTACCAGAACTATGGCTACACCTTC
V: TRBV2; J: TRBJ2-5; D: .; size: .; CDR3: CASLPRGKGETQYF; DNA: TGTGCCAGCCTCCCCCGGGGGAAAGGAGAGACCCAGTACTTC
V: TRBV25-1; J: TRBJ1-6; D: .; size: .; CDR3: CASSGSPFNSPLHF; DNA: TGTGCCAGCAGTGGGAGTCCCTTTAATTCCCCCCTCCACTTT
V: TRBV2; J: TRBJ2-7; D: .; size: few; CDR3: CASRPTGLAYEQYF; DNA: TGTGCCAGCAGGCCCACGGGACTCGCTTACGAGCAGTACTTC
V: TRBV11-2; J: TRBJ2-7; D: TRBD2; size: few; CDR3: CASSLGLSGGFPYEQYF; DNA: TGTGCCAGCAGCTTAGGTCTTTCCGGGGGGTTTCCCTACGAGCAGTACTTC
V: TRBV5-4; J: TRBJ2-5; D: TRBD1; size: .; CDR3: CASSLLGQGQETQYF; DNA: TGTGCCAGCAGCTTGCTGGGACAGGGGCAAGAGACCCAGTACTTC
V: TRBV28; J: TRBJ2-3; D: TRBD2; size: .; CDR3: CASGLAGNDGDTQYF; DNA: TGTGCCAGCGGGCTAGCGGGGAACGACGGAGATACGCAGTATTTT
V: TRBV12-5; J: TRBJ2-1; D: .; size: once; CDR3: CASGTGLINEQFF; DNA: TGTGCTAGTGGAACTGGACTGATTAATGAGCAGTTCTTC
V: TRBV5-1; J: TRBJ2-7; D: .; size: few; CDR3: CASSTTTGLSSYEQYF; DNA: TGCGCCAGCAGCACCACTACAGGGCTGAGCTCCTACGAGCAGTACTTC
V: TRBV4-3; J: TRBJ2-5; D: TRBD2; size: few; CDR3: CASSQGPRGTQETQYF; DNA: TGCGCCAGCAGCCAAGGACCGCGGGGGACCCAAGAGACCCAGTACTTC
V: TRBV9; J: TRBJ1-3; D: .; size: .; CDR3: CASSSLGNTIYF; DNA: TGCGCCAGCAGCTCCCTAGGAAACACCATATATTTT
V: TRBV5-1; J: TRBJ1-1; D: TRBD1; size: .; CDR3: CASSPQGAMNTEAFF; DNA: TGCGCCAGCAGCCCACAGGGGGCCATGAACACTGAAGCTTTCTTT
V: TRBV5-6; J: TRBJ2-1; D: TRBD2; size: .; CDR3: CASSLPGLAGRDEQFF; DNA: TGTGCCAGCAGCTTGCCGGGACTAGCGGGAAGAGATGAGCAGTTCTTC
V: TRBV9; J: TRBJ1-2; D: .; size: .; CDR3: CASSVSIGGTNYGYTF; DNA: TGTGCCAGCAGCGTATCGATCGGGGGAACTAACTATGGCTACACCTTC
V: TRBV7-9; J: TRBJ1-4; D: .; size: .; CDR3: CASSKGHEKLFF; DNA: TGTGCCAGCAGCAAAGGACACGAAAAACTGTTTTTT
V: TRBV7-8; J: TRBJ2-1; D: TRBD2; size: .; CDR3: CASSLERGDEQFF; DNA: TGTGCCAGCAGCTTGGAGCGGGGGGATGAGCAGTTCTTC
V: TRBV30; J: TRBJ2-1; D: TRBD1; size: few; CDR3: CAWSAGQSSYNEQFF; DNA: TGTGCCTGGAGTGCGGGACAGAGCTCCTACAATGAGCAGTTCTTC
V: TRBV12-5; J: TRBJ2-5; D: TRBD2; size: .; CDR3: CASGLVGLAGGETQYF; DNA: TGTGCTAGTGGTTTGGTCGGACTAGCGGGGGGGGAGACCCAGTACTTC
V: TRBV28; J: TRBJ2-3; D: TRBD2; size: .; CDR3: CATGLATDTQYF; DNA: TGTGCCACCGGACTAGCCACAGATACGCAGTATTTT
V: TRBV28; J: TRBJ1-4; D: .; size: .; CDR3: CASSYGKGSGDEKLFF; DNA: TGTGCCAGCAGTTATGGCAAGGGATCGGGGGATGAAAAACTGTTTTTT
V: TRBV7-9; J: TRBJ2-1; D: TRBD2; size: .; CDR3: CASSFFLAGDYSYNEQFF; DNA: TGTGCCAGCAGCTTCTTCCTAGCGGGGGATTACTCCTACAATGAGCAGTTCTTC
V: TRBV6-1; J: TRBJ1-1; D: .; size: .; CDR3: CASSERRSAEAFF; DNA: TGTGCCAGCAGTGAACGTAGATCTGCTGAAGCTTTCTTT
V: TRBV6-6; J: TRBJ1-2; D: .; size: .; CDR3: CASRDTIYGYTF; DNA: TGTGCCAGCAGAGACACGATCTATGGCTACACCTTC
V: TRBV2; J: TRBJ1-4; D: .; size: .; CDR3: CASKLGNKGRLGRATNEKLFF; DNA: TGTGCCAGCAAACTAGGAAATAAGGGACGTCTAGGGAGGGCAACTAATGAAAAACTGTTTTTT
V: TRBV27; J: TRBJ2-2; D: TRBD2; size: .; CDR3: CASRVTSGSIGELFF; DNA: TGTGCCAGCAGGGTGACTAGCGGGAGCATCGGGGAGCTGTTTTTT